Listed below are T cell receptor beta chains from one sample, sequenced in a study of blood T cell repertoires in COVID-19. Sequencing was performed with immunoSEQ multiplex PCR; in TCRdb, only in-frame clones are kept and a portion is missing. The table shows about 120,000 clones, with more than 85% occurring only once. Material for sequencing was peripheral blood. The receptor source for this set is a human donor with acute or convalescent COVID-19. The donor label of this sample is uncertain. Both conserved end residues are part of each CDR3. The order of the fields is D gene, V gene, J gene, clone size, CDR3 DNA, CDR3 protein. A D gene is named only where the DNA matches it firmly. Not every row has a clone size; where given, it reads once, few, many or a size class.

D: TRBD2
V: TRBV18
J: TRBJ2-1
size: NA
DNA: TGTGCCACCCGCCGGGGACTAGCGGGGAGCTCCTACAATGAGCAGTTCTTC
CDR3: CATRRGLAGSSYNEQFF

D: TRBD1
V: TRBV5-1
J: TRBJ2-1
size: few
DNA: TGCGCCAGCAGCTACTCCGGGACAGGGTACGGGAATGAGCAGTTCTTC
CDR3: CASSYSGTGYGNEQFF

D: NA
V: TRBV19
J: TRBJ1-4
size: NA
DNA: TGTGCCAGTATTGGGCAATTCAATGAAAAACTGTTTTTT
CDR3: CASIGQFNEKLFF

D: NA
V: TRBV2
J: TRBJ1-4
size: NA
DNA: TGTGCCAGCAGGAAGACAGGTTATAATGAAAAACTGTTTTTT
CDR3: CASRKTGYNEKLFF

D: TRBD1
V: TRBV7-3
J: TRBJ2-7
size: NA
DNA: TGTGCCTTCCGGGACAGGGGGTTTAACGAGCAGTACTTC
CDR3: CAFRDRGFNEQYF

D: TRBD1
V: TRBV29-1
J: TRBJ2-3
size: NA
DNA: TGCAGCGTTGAAGATCCCCGACAGGGGTCAGGTGCAGATACGCAGTATTTT
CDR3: CSVEDPRQGSGADTQYF

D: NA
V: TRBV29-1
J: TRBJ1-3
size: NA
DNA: TGCAGCGTTGAAACGGTTCTTGGGGAGAGCTCTGGAAACACCATATATTTT
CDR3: CSVETVLGESSGNTIYF

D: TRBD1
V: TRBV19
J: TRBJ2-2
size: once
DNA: TGTGCCAGTAGTCCACGACAGGGGGCCGGGGAGCTGTTTTTT
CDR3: CASSPRQGAGELFF

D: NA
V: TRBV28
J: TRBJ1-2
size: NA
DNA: TGTGCCAGCAGTTCCCCTGGGAGGCGGGGGGGCGCATCTGGCTACACCTTC
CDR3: CASSSPGRRGGASGYTF

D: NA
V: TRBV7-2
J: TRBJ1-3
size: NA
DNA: TGTGCCAGCAGCTATGGGGGGGGAAACACCATATATTTT
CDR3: CASSYGGGNTIYF

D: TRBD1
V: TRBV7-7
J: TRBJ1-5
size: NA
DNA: TGTGCCAGCAGCTCTCCGACAGGGCAACAGCCCCAGCATTTT
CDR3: CASSSPTGQQPQHF

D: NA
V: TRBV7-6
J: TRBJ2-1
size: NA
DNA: TGTGCCAGCAGCCGAGGGGGGGGAGCGTACAATGAGCAGTTCTTC
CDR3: CASSRGGGAYNEQFF

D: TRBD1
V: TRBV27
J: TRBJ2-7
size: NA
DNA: TGTGCCAGCAGTTTATCACGCGGACAGGGAAACGAGCAGTACTTC
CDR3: CASSLSRGQGNEQYF

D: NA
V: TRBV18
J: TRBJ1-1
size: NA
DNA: TGTGCCAGCTCACCACCGGCAGGGGCGAACACTGAAGCTTTCTTT
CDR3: CASSPPAGANTEAFF

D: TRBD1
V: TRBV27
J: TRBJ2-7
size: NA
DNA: TGTGCCAGCAGTTTAGGACAGGGCAGAGTTGGATACGAGCAGTACTTC
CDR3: CASSLGQGRVGYEQYF

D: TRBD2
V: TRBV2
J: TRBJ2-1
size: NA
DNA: TGTGCCAGCAGTCTCGGGACTAGCGGTTACAATGAGCAGTTCTTC
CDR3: CASSLGTSGYNEQFF

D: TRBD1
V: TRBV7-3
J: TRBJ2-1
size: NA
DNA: TGTGCCAGCAGCTTAATAGGACAGGGTGTTGATGAGCAGTTCTTC
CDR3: CASSLIGQGVDEQFF

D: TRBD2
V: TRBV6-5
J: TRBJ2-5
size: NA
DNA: TGTGCCAGCAGAAGGACTAGCGCTTTGGAGACCCAGTACTTC
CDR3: CASRRTSALETQYF

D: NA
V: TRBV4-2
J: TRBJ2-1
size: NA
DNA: TGTGCCAGCAGCCAAGATAATTCCGGGGGTGAGCAGTTCTTC
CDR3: CASSQDNSGGEQFF

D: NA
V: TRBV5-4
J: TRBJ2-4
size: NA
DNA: TGTGCCAGCAGCTCCTGGGCATCCAAAAACATTCAGTACTTC
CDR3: CASSSWASKNIQYF

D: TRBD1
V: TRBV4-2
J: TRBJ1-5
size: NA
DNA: TGTGCCAGCAGCAAAGACAGGGAGGGACAGCCCCAGCATTTT
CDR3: CASSKDREGQPQHF

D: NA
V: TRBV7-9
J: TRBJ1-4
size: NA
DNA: TGTGCCAGCAGCACTCAGGGGTCAACTAATGAAAAACTGTTTTTT
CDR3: CASSTQGSTNEKLFF

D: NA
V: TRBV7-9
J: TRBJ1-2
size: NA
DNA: TGTGCCAGCAGCTTTACCAGAAGTTCGACAGATGCTAACTATGGCTACACCTTC
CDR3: CASSFTRSSTDANYGYTF

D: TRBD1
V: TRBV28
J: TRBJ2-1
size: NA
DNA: TGTGCCAGCAGTGGGACAGTGCCGCCCAATGAGCAGTTCTTC
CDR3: CASSGTVPPNEQFF